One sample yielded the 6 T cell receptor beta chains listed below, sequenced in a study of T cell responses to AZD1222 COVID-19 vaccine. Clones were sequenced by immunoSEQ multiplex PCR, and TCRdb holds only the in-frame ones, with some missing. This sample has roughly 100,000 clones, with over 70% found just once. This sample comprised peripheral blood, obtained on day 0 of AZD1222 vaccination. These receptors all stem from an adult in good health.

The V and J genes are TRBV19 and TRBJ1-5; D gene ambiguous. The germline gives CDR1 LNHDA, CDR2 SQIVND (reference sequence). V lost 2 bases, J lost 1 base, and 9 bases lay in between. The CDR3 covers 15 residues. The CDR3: CASSIIGPSNQPQHF. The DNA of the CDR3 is TGTGCCAGTAGTATAATCGGACCGAGCAATCAGCCCCAGCATTTT. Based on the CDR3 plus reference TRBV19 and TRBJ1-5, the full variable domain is DGGITQSPKYLFRKEGQNVTLSCEQNLNHDAMYWYRQDPGQGLRLIYYSQIVNDFQKGDIAEGYSVSREKKESFPLTVTSAQKNPTAFYLCASSIIGPSNQPQHFGDGTRLSIL.

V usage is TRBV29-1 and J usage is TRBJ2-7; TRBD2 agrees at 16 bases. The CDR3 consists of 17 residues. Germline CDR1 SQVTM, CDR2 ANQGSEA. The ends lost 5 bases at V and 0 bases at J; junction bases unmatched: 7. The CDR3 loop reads CSVSGLAGGLSSYEQYF. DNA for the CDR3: TGCAGCGTTTCGGGACTAGCGGGGGGGCTTAGCTCCTACGAGCAGTACTTC.

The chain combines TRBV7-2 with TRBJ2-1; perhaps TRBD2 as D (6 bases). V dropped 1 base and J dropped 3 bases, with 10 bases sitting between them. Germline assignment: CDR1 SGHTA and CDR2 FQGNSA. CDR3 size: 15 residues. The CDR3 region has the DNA TGTGCCAGCAGCTTAGAAAGGACTAACTACAATGAGCAGTTCTTC. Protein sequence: CASSLERTNYNEQFF.

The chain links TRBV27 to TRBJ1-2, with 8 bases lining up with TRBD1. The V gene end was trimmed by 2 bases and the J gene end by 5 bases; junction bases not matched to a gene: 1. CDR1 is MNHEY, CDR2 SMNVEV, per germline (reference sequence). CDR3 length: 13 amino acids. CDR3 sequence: CASSLDRGYGYTF. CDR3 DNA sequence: TGTGCCAGCAGTTTAGACAGGGGATATGGCTACACCTTC.

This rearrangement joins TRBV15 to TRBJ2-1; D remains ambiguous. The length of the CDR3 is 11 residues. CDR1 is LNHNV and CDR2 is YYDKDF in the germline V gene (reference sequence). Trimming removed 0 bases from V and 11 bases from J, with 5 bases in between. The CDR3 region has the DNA TGTGCCACCAGCAGAGAATGGAAGCAGTTCTTC. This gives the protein CATSREWKQFF.

The CDR3 sequence is CASSSDSLSYEQYF. The DNA for the CDR3 is TGTGCCAGCTCGTCCGACAGTCTCTCCTACGAGCAGTACTTC. The rearrangement links TRBV18 to TRBJ2-7, with a weak D call TRBD1 (5 bases). Trimming took 6 bases from V and 0 from J, leaving 12 bases between them. CDR1 and CDR2 from the germline V gene are KGHSH and LQKENI. The CDR3 sequence is 14 residues long.